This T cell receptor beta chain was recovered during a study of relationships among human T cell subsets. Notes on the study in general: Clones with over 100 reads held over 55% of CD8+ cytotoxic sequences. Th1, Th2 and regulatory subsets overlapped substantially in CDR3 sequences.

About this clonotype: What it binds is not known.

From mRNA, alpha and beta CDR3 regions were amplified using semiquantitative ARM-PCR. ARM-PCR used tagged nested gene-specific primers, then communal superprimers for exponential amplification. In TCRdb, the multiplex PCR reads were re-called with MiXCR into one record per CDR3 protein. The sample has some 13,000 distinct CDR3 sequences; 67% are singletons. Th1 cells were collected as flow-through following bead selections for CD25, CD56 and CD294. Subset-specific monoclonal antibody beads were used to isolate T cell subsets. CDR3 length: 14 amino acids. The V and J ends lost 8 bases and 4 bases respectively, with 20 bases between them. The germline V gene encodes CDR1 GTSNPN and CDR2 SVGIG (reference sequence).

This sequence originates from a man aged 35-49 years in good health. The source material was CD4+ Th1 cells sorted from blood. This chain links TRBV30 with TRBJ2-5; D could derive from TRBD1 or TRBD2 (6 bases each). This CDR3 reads CAQSWGAQGETQYF. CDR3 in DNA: TGTGCCCAGTCGTGGGGGGCCCAGGGAGAGACCCAGTACTTC.